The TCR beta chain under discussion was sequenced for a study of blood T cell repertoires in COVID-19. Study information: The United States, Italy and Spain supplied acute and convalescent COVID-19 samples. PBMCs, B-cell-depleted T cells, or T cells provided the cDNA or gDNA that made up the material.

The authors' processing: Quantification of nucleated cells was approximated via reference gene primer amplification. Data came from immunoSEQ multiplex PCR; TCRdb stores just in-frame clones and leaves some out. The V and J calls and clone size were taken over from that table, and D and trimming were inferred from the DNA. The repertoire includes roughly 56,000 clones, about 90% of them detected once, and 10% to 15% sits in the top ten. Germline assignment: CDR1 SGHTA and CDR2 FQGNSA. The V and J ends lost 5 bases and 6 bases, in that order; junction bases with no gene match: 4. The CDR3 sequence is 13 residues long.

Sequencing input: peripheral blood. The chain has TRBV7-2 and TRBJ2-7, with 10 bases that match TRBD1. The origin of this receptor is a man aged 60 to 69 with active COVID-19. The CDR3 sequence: CASSVGTGAEQYF. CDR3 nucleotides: TGTGCCAGCAGCGTAGGGACAGGGGCCGAGCAGTACTTC.